This is a list of T cell receptor beta chains from one sample in a study of cytomegalovirus exposure and HLA in healthy donors. Sequenced by immunoSEQ multiplex PCR; TCRdb stores in-frame clones only, minus some. The sample includes some 190,000 clones, more than 65% seen only once; the top ten take around 3.6%. Sequenced material: PBMCs. These receptors were taken from a man aged 35-49 years in good health and CMV-seropositive. Both conserved end residues are part of each CDR3. A D gene is named only where the DNA matches it firmly. For some rows the clone size is stated as once, few or many, or as a class when expanded; others skip it.

TRBV19	.	.	TRBJ2-7	CASMGLGAYEQYF	TGTGCCAGTATGGGACTGGGAGCCTACGAGCAGTACTTC
TRBV5-1	TRBD1	.	TRBJ2-5	CASSLGGQAQQETQYF	TGCGCCAGCAGCTTGGGTGGACAGGCACAACAAGAGACCCAGTACTTC
TRBV27	.	.	TRBJ1-1	CASSFAGPNTEAFF	TGTGCCAGCAGTTTTGCAGGGCCGAACACTGAAGCTTTCTTT
TRBV13	TRBD1	.	TRBJ2-3	CASSLGTGSGTQYF	TGTGCCAGCAGCCTCGGGACAGGGAGTGGTACGCAGTATTTT
TRBV18	TRBD2	.	TRBJ2-7	CASSPGLSVVEQYF	TGTGCCAGCTCCCCGGGACTAAGTGTAGTGGAGCAGTACTTC
TRBV7-9	.	.	TRBJ2-2	CASSQGPGTPTNTGELFF	TGTGCCAGCAGCCAAGGTCCCGGGACACCGACGAACACCGGGGAGCTGTTTTTT
TRBV25-1	TRBD1	.	TRBJ1-1	CASSDPGQGNTEAFF	TGTGCCAGCAGTGACCCGGGACAGGGGAACACTGAAGCTTTCTTT
TRBV7-9	.	.	TRBJ2-7	CASSPDNFEQYF	TGTGCCAGCAGCCCTGACAATTTCGAGCAGTACTTC
TRBV29-1	TRBD1	.	TRBJ1-1	CSTTGGSLNTEAFF	TGCAGCACCACAGGGGGCAGTTTGAACACTGAAGCTTTCTTT
TRBV6-6	.	.	TRBJ2-7	CASSYDIVYYF	TGTGCCAGCAGTTACGACATAGTCTATTACTTC
TRBV6-1	.	once	TRBJ2-3	CASSKGLSTDTQYF	TGTGCCAGCAGTAAAGGACTTAGCACAGATACGCAGTATTTT
TRBV7-2	TRBD1	few	TRBJ1-4	CASSKDRGNEKLFF	TGTGCCAGCAGCAAGGACAGGGGAAATGAAAAACTGTTTTTT
TRBV29-1	TRBD2	.	TRBJ2-1	CSFRGEDEQFF	TGCAGCTTCCGGGGGGAAGATGAGCAGTTCTTC
TRBV7-3	.	.	TRBJ2-2	CASSLTGDTGELFF	TGTGCCAGCAGCTTAACAGGGGACACCGGGGAGCTGTTTTTT
TRBV7-3	.	.	TRBJ2-7	CASSLGGGAPSYEQYF	TGTGCCAGCAGCTTAGGAGGGGGGGCCCCCTCCTACGAGCAGTACTTC
TRBV7-3	.	.	TRBJ1-4	CASSLTLGKLFF	TGTGCCAGCAGCTTAACCCTCGGAAAACTGTTTTTT
TRBV18	TRBD1	once	TRBJ1-2	CASSPLQTGGNYGYTF	TGTGCCAGCTCACCACTCCAGACAGGGGGCAACTATGGCTACACCTTC
TRBV11-3	.	.	TRBJ2-3	CASSLKPGAGTDTQYF	TGTGCCAGCAGCTTAAAACCGGGAGCCGGCACAGATACGCAGTATTTT
TRBV30	.	few	TRBJ1-4	CAWSISNEKLFF	TGTGCCTGGAGTATTTCGAATGAAAAACTGTTTTTT
TRBV6-6	TRBD1	.	TRBJ2-7	CASRDGTGDSYEQYF	TGTGCCAGCAGAGACGGGACAGGGGATTCCTACGAGCAGTACTTC
TRBV7-2	.	.	TRBJ2-7	CASSLDSQTYEQYF	TGTGCCAGCAGCTTAGATTCCCAGACCTACGAGCAGTACTTC
TRBV7-2	TRBD2	.	TRBJ2-7	CASSTPSGRLVEQYF	TGTGCCAGCAGCACGCCTAGCGGGAGGTTGGTCGAGCAGTACTTC
TRBV6-1	.	.	TRBJ1-4	CASSTGLANEKLFF	TGTGCCAGCAGTACAGGGTTGGCTAATGAAAAACTGTTTTTT
TRBV11-3	.	.	TRBJ2-5	CASSSTEGTQYF	TGTGCCAGCAGCTCTACCGAGGGGACCCAGTACTTC
TRBV19	TRBD1	once	TRBJ1-2	CASSSPDRFNYGYTF	TGTGCCAGTAGTAGTCCGGACAGGTTTAACTATGGCTACACCTTC
TRBV6-5	.	few	TRBJ2-7	CASRQTGSEQYF	TGTGCCAGCAGGCAAACAGGGAGCGAGCAGTACTTC
TRBV6-5	.	.	TRBJ2-1	CASSSLIPQDEQFF	TGTGCCAGCAGTAGCCTAATCCCCCAGGATGAGCAGTTCTTC
TRBV10-3	TRBD1	.	TRBJ1-2	CAINGDSYYGYTF	TGTGCCATCAATGGGGACAGCTACTATGGCTACACCTTC
TRBV18	.	.	TRBJ1-2	CASSPIQGGNGYTF	TGTGCCAGCTCACCGATCCAGGGAGGCAATGGCTACACCTTC
TRBV2	TRBD2	few	TRBJ2-3	CASSPTSGYPTDTQYF	TGTGCCAGCAGCCCGACTAGCGGATATCCTACAGATACGCAGTATTTT
TRBV2	.	.	TRBJ2-3	CASTGTDTQYF	TGTGCCAGCACAGGCACAGATACGCAGTATTTT
TRBV6-5	TRBD1	.	TRBJ1-2	CASSYLGTGGYGYTF	TGTGCCAGCAGTTACTTAGGGACAGGGGGTTATGGCTACACCTTC
TRBV7-2	.	.	TRBJ2-7	CASSLVTGNSYEQYF	TGTGCCAGCAGCTTAGTTACAGGGAACTCCTACGAGCAGTACTTC
TRBV4-2	.	.	TRBJ2-5	CASSQDVRVRLPEETQYF	TGTGCCAGCAGCCAAGATGTCCGAGTACGTTTGCCTGAAGAGACCCAGTACTTC
TRBV6-4	TRBD1	.	TRBJ1-4	CASRGRQGAKGEKLFF	TGTGCCAGCAGGGGGCGACAGGGGGCGAAGGGTGAAAAACTGTTTTTT
TRBV7-2	TRBD1	.	TRBJ1-2	CASSGRDRRNYGYTF	TGTGCCAGCAGCGGACGGGACAGGAGAAACTATGGCTACACCTTC
TRBV5-1	TRBD2	once	TRBJ2-1	CASSFLADTYNEQFF	TGCGCCAGCAGCTTCCTAGCGGACACCTACAATGAGCAGTTCTTC
TRBV7-2	.	.	TRBJ1-3	CASSLGLTGISGNTIYF	TGTGCCAGCAGCTTGGGGCTTACAGGGATCTCTGGAAACACCATATATTTT
TRBV28	TRBD2	.	TRBJ2-7	CASSRGLADRWEQYF	TGTGCCAGCAGTCGGGGACTAGCGGACCGGTGGGAGCAGTACTTC
TRBV5-6	TRBD1	.	TRBJ1-2	CASSSWDRGYGYTF	TGTGCCAGCAGCTCCTGGGACAGGGGCTATGGCTACACCTTC
TRBV7-3	.	.	TRBJ2-1	CASTPLDNEQFF	TGTGCCAGCACCCCCCTAGACAATGAGCAGTTCTTC
TRBV10-3	.	.	TRBJ2-7	CAISDIYEQYF	TGTGCCATCAGTGACATTTACGAGCAGTACTTC
TRBV29-1	TRBD2	.	TRBJ2-3	CSVELAALSTDTQYF	TGCAGCGTTGAACTAGCGGCCCTTAGCACAGATACGCAGTATTTT
TRBV7-8	.	.	TRBJ1-2	CASSLASDSYGYTF	TGTGCCAGCAGCTTAGCGTCCGACAGTTATGGCTACACCTTC
TRBV5-1	.	.	TRBJ1-2	CASSLAIDFYGYTF	TGCGCCAGCAGCTTGGCCATAGATTTCTATGGCTACACCTTC
TRBV5-1	.	.	TRBJ2-2	CASSMTGERGELFF	TGCGCCAGCAGCATGACAGGCGAGAGGGGGGAGCTGTTTTTT
TRBV18	TRBD1	once	TRBJ2-3	CASSPGTGDRTQYF	TGTGCCAGCTCACCCGGGACAGGGGATCGTACGCAGTATTTT
TRBV2	.	.	TRBJ2-2	CASSGLVTNTGELFF	TGTGCCAGCAGTGGACTAGTGACGAACACCGGGGAGCTGTTTTTT
TRBV7-8	TRBD2	.	TRBJ2-6	CASSPRGGAGGSGANVLTF	TGTGCCAGCAGCCCCCGGGGGGGGGCGGGAGGGTCTGGGGCCAACGTCCTGACTTTC
TRBV4-1	.	.	TRBJ2-7	CASSQGSGGYEQYF	TGCGCCAGCAGCCAAGGAAGCGGCGGCTACGAGCAGTACTTC
TRBV7-9	TRBD1	.	TRBJ2-5	CASSLRPPGTGVTETQYF	TGTGCCAGCAGCTTACGACCGCCCGGGACAGGGGTAACAGAGACCCAGTACTTC
TRBV6-5	TRBD2	.	TRBJ2-1	CASSRTSGNEQFF	TGTGCCAGCAGCCGGACTAGCGGGAATGAGCAGTTCTTC
TRBV5-1	.	.	TRBJ1-1	CASSLSQGRMNTEAFF	TGCGCCAGCAGCTTGAGTCAGGGGCGAATGAACACTGAAGCTTTCTTT
TRBV7-3	.	.	TRBJ2-1	CASSFGRRVSNEQFF	TGTGCCAGCAGCTTCGGGAGAAGGGTCTCCAATGAGCAGTTCTTC